The sequence of this TCR beta chain was determined in a study of monozygotic twins with inflammatory bowel disease. Per germline, CDR1 SGHVS and CDR2 FNYEAQ. This CDR3 has 13 residues. General observations from the study: There was no support for any single strong signal or clonotype associated with IBD. Diversity of TCRbeta measured by inverse Simpson was lower in IBD patients than in healthy co-twins. The sharing of clonotypes with others was lower in IBD patients than in healthy twins, especially with disease activity.

Concerning this clonotype itself: Its antigen is unidentified.

Eight separate reactions per sample served to make cDNA. TCRdb reanalyzed the 5' RACE reads and collapses them to one entry per CDR3 protein, without DNA. This repertoire includes approximately 330,000 distinct CDR3 sequences. The specimen sequenced was blood. This clonotype was obtained from a human donor with ulcerative colitis or Crohn's disease, or a healthy co-twin of an affected twin (not recorded which). This sequence joins TRBV7-6 and TRBJ2-1. CDR3 protein: CASSLAGLSEQFF. Combining the CDR3 with reference TRBV7-6 and TRBJ2-1 gives the whole variable domain GAGVSQSPRYKVTKRGQDVALRCDPISGHVSLYWYRQALGQGPEFLTYFNYEAQQDKSGLPNDRFSAERPEGSISTLTIQRTEQRDSAMYRCASSLAGLSEQFFGPGTRLTVL.